This T cell receptor (beta chain) was obtained from a study of blood T cells in healthy people across ages (dated by TCRdb to between 2015 and 2017). With respect to the entire study: In model experiments, roughly one uniquely barcoded TCR beta cDNA molecule per two T cells was captured by template switching. Using deep sequencing normalized with unique cDNA molecular identifiers, the study measured how TCR beta repertoire diversity changes with age. Donors were grouped into four age groups: young (average roughly 15 years), middle-aged (less than 40), aged (around 66) and long-lived (around 80). To avoid experimental bias, donors of different ages were distributed randomly across sequencing lanes. For two donors (one aged 18 to 30 and one aged 80 or older), the study analyzed two additional independent replicas of 1 million unique cDNA reads from the same blood draw.

This clonotype was counted between two and nine times. Its antigen is unknown. No clone much larger than this one lies a single base away; base qualities are absent. The CDR3, from cysteine to phenylalanine, totals 15 residues. Here the CDR3 DNA is all that survives: 45 bases in frame from base 1. The V end loses 6 bases and the J end loses 1 base, and a stretch of 17 bases separates them. For CDR1 and CDR2, the germline V gene (reference sequence) lists DFQATT and SNEGSKA. Library generation was performed with 5' RACE. Instrument used: Illumina HiSeq 2500. A second roughly 7 to 12 cycle PCR used a sample-barcoded 5' primer and a J-beta primer mix. A template-switch 5' adaptor carrying 12 random nucleotides introduced a unique molecular identifier onto each TCR beta cDNA molecule. Each sample yielded at least 2.5 million CDR3-containing paired-end reads. The Mint cDNA synthesis kit, primed by a TRBC-specific oligonucleotide, was used to synthesize first-strand cDNA from all RNA. After uracil-DNA glycosylase treatment, a first 18-cycle PCR used universal primers M1SS and BC2_uni_R on all cDNA. The authors' pipeline ran thus. For normalization, 1 million high-quality reads were randomly selected from each sample, with every read carrying a distinct molecular identifier. Reads sharing molecular identifiers were discarded rather than binned into consensus sequences. MiTCR, run with a Q25 quality threshold and the strictest error-elimination algorithm, handled CDR3 identification, clonotype clustering and error correction. A nonparametric unseen species model using Euler transformation provided a lower-bound estimate of total TCR beta diversity. The public reads were run again by TCRdb, first through fastp at Q25 and then through MiXCR, and only productive beta chains were kept. Entries are consolidated by CDR3 protein sequence, retaining the most common genes and DNA. What appears here as the V and J calls and clone size reflects TCRdb's work, not the paper's. This sample gives over a million distinct CDR3 sequences in total; approximately 43% of them show up just once. Over 3.5% of the sample is held by the ten biggest clonotypes.

Donors were 39 systemically healthy Caucasian individuals from Russia aged about 6 to 100 years. Each donor gave approximately 9.4 milliliters of peripheral blood, drawn into EDTA-treated Vacutainer tubes. Ficoll-Paque density-gradient centrifugation was used to isolate PBMCs, with at least 6 million obtained per sample. Total RNA was extracted from PBMCs with Trizol reagent, with at least 5.5 micrograms obtained per sample. For every donor, an aliquot of PBMCs went through flow cytometry to measure the percentages of naive CD45RAhigh/CD27high T cells. The full study reports these points: Compared with the aged group, more naive CD4+ T cells, fewer expanded clones and increased TCR diversity were shown by the long-lived group, suggesting age selection. Observed TCR beta diversity per million T cells fell roughly linearly with age, and a significant reduction was already apparent by age approximately 41. The CMV infection status of donors was not known, potentially confounding age-related changes in expanded clonotypes. Total diversity estimates from one million sequenced T cells were considered lower bounds and underestimates. There was a strong correlation between observed TCR beta diversity and the percentage of naive T cells measured by flow cytometry. Conclusive comparison of naive and antigen-experienced compartments was prevented by the profiling of bulk unsorted PBMCs.

The chain was built from TRBV20-1 and TRBJ2-3, with no D gene named confidently. This TCR came from a woman between 18 and 30 years old in good health. Sequencing was performed on blood. CDR3 loop: CSAPPGLRGTDTQYF. The DNA reads TGCAGTGCCCCGCCGGGCCTTCGAGGCACAGATACGCAGTATTTT.